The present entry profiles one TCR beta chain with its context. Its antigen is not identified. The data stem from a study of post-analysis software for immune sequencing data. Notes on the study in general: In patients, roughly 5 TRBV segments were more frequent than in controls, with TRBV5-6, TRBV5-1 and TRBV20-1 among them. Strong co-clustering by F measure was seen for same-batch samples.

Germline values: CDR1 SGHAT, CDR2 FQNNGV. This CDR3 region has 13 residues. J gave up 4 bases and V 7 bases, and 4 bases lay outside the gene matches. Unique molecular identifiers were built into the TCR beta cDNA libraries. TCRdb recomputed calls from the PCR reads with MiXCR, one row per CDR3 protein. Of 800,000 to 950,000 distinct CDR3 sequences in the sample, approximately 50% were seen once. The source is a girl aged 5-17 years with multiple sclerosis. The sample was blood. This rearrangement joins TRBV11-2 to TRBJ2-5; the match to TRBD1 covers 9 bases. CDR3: CASKGTGRETQYF. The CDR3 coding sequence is TGTGCCAGCAAAGGGACAGGGAGAGAGACCCAGTACTTC. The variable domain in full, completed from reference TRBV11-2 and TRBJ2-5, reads EAGVAQSPRYKIIEKRQSVAFWCNPISGHATLYWYQQILGQGPKLLIQFQNNGVVDDSQLPKDRFSAERLKGVDSTLKIQPAKLEDSAVYLCASKGTGRETQYFGPGTRLLVL.